This T cell receptor beta chain was captured in a study of OX40 agonist ivuxolimab in advanced cancers. About the study: An anti-OX40 (CD134) antibody with agonistic activity, ivuxolimab, was administered to patients. Three patients responded partially, comprising one with hepatocellular carcinoma and two with cutaneous melanoma. Study results and caveats: The study found among the lowest clonal expansion in partial responders at 0.1-3.0 mg/kg. Relative to CD4+ cells, CD8+ T cells on average had more expanded clones.

On this clone: Its antigen remains unidentified.

Germline V CDR1 and CDR2: KGHSY, FQNENV. With 0 bases removed from V and 7 bases from J, the gap between germline ends came to 9 bases. The CDR3 has 13 amino acids. Libraries were prepared by immunoSEQ multiplex PCR; TCRdb keeps only in-frame clonotypes and omits some of them. Among about 32,000 clones, more than 80% were seen once, and the ten largest hold approximately 21%. The V call is TRBV16, the J call TRBJ1-2; the D is unclear. This clonotype originated in an adult with an advanced solid tumor such as melanoma, head and neck, liver or kidney cancer. The source was CD4+ or CD8+ T cells sorted from blood, collected in a trial of the OX40 agonist ivuxolimab. This chain's CDR3 is CASSQSTLGGYTF. CDR3 nucleotide sequence: TGTGCCAGCAGCCAATCGACACTTGGTGGCTACACCTTC. Combining the CDR3 with reference TRBV16 and TRBJ1-2 gives the whole variable domain GEEVAQTPKHLVRGEGQKAKLYCAPIKGHSYVFWYQQVLKNEFKFLISFQNENVFDETGMPKERFSAKCLPNSPCSLEIQATKLEDSAVYFCASSQSTLGGYTFGSGTRLTVV.